One and the same sample provided the 20 T cell receptor beta chains below, sequenced in a study of cytomegalovirus exposure and HLA in healthy donors. The study ran its PCR with 60 Vbeta and 13 Jbeta primers. Sequenced by immunoSEQ multiplex PCR; TCRdb stores in-frame clones only, minus some. The profile covers 150,000 or so clones, with under 80% appearing a single time and roughly 4.5% taken by the ten largest. Specimen: PBMCs. Every receptor here comes from a young man in good health and CMV-seropositive.

As concerns this clone: The junction and the germline gene differ at one end; a read error may be behind it. V gene TRBV7-7 combines with J gene TRBJ2-3; D uncertain. The germline CDR1 and CDR2 sequences are SSHAT and FNYEAQ (reference sequence). This CDR3 spans 13 amino acids. The CDR3 sequence is CASSLTETDTQYF. CDR3 bases: TGTGCTAGCAGCTTAACTGAGACAGATACGCAGTATTTT.

Details on this clone: A junction boundary mismatches the germline segment, possibly from a read error. Other DNA sequences in this specimen translate into the identical CDR3. The CDR3, as DNA: TGCGCTAGCACAGGACAGGGGGCTTTCGGGGGCGAGCAGTACTTC. Its translation is CASTGQGAFGGEQYF. The chain combines TRBV23-1 with TRBJ2-7; 11 bases line up with TRBD1. TRBV23-1 is recorded as an ORF, its role being uncertain. This CDR3 comprises 15 residues.

The chain links TRBV4-2 to TRBJ2-1; D remains unclear. V was shortened by 1 base and J by 9 bases, with 4 bases between the two germline ends. The length of the CDR3 is 11 residues. The germline V gene has CDR1 LGHNA and CDR2 YNFKEQ. For the CDR3, the DNA is TGTGCCAGCAGCCAAGCGGGTGAGCAGTTCTTC. It is translated as CASSQAGEQFF.

The rearrangement joins TRBV6-5 to TRBJ1-2, with D tentatively TRBD1 (5 bases). Germline V lookup: CDR1 MNHEY, CDR2 SVGAGI. The CDR3 is made up of 14 amino acids. V was pared by 0 bases and J by 5 bases, with 10 bases between. The CDR3 nucleotides read TGTGCCAGCAGTTACTCCAGGGTTGCTTATGGCTACACCTTC. This translates into CASSYSRVAYGYTF.

This chain joins TRBV18 and TRBJ1-1; 7 bases fit TRBD1. In germline, CDR1 is KGHSH, CDR2 LQKENI. The CDR3 sequence is 13 residues long. The trim removed 4 bases at V and 4 bases at J, leaving 3 bases unmatched. CDR3 amino acids: CASSLSGGTEAFF. The CDR3 region has the DNA TGTGCCAGCTCACTTTCAGGGGGCACTGAAGCTTTCTTT.

The chain joins TRBV10-2 to TRBJ2-7; D might be TRBD2 (5 bases). Germline values: CDR1 WSHSY, CDR2 SAAADI. CDR3 size: 14 residues. Trimming stripped 7 bases from V and 3 bases from J, with 16 bases between. CDR3 sequence (DNA): TGCGCCAGCACTACGGTTGGACTGAGCTACGAGCAGTACTTC. Protein: CASTTVGLSYEQYF.

This chain links TRBV6-5 with TRBJ1-2; D unclear. The germline V and J ends were trimmed by 5 bases and 4 bases, with 11 bases remaining between them. Germline V gives CDR1 MNHEY, CDR2 SVGAGI. The CDR3 contains 13 residues. This chain's CDR3 is CASSLSGGYGYTF. The DNA for the CDR3 is TGTGCCAGCAGTCTATCAGGTGGCTATGGCTACACCTTC.

The chain uses TRBV5-6 and TRBJ2-4; 11 bases are shared with TRBD1. This CDR3 has 14 residues. CDR1 and CDR2 (germline): SGHDT, YYEEEE. V dropped 3 bases and J dropped 8; count of bases not matched to a gene: 4. The CDR3 DNA sequence: TGTGCCAGCAGCTCCGGACAGGGGGCGGACATTCAGTACTTC. It encodes CASSSGQGADIQYF. The full variable domain, completed using reference TRBV5-6 and TRBJ2-4, is DAGVTQSPTHLIKTRGQQVTLRCSPKSGHDTVSWYQQALGQGPQFIFQYYEEEERQRGNFPDRFSGHQFPNYSSELNVNALLLGDSALYLCASSSGQGADIQYFGAGTRLSVL.

The chain combines TRBV4-3 with TRBJ2-7; D gene unclear. CDR1 and CDR2 (germline): LGHNA, YSLEER. The CDR3 spans 14 residues. V dropped 0 bases and J dropped 0 bases, with 6 bases sitting between them. This chain's CDR3 is CASSQDPVSYEQYF. In nucleotides, the CDR3 is TGCGCCAGCAGCCAAGATCCCGTCTCCTACGAGCAGTACTTC.

The chain carries TRBV5-1 and TRBJ2-1, with TRBD1 identical over 10 bases. This CDR3 region has 15 residues. V gave up 0 bases and J gave up 9 bases; unmatched junction bases: 6. Germline V gene sequence: CDR1 SGHRS, CDR2 YFSETQ. CDR3 nucleotide sequence: TGCGCCAGCAGCTTGGGAGACAGGGGGCATGGTGAGCAGTTCTTC. This translates into CASSLGDRGHGEQFF.

V and J are TRBV30 and TRBJ1-3; D may be TRBD1 (6 bases). The CDR3 contains 14 residues. V was clipped by 6 bases and J by 4 bases, with 16 bases between them. From germline, CDR1 is GTSNPN and CDR2 SVGIG (reference sequence). The CDR3 loop is CACPTQGLGNTIYF. In DNA, the CDR3 is TGTGCCTGCCCCACGCAGGGGCTGGGAAACACCATATATTTT. The whole variable domain, remainder taken from reference TRBV30 and TRBJ1-3, is SQTIHQWPATLVQPVGSPLSLECTVEGTSNPNLYWYRQAAGRGLQLLFYSVGIGQISSEVPQNLSASRPQDRQFILSSKKLLLSDSGFYLCACPTQGLGNTIYFGEGSWLTVV.

The J gene is TRBJ2-3, the V gene TRBV10-3; TRBD1 matches at 7 bases. Germline V CDR1 and CDR2: ENHRY, SYGVKD. The CDR3 covers 14 residues. V trimming: 4 bases; J trimming: 1 base; junction bases outside the gene matches: 2. This CDR3 reads CAISAGTGTDTQYF. The CDR3 coding sequence is TGTGCCATCAGTGCCGGGACAGGCACAGATACGCAGTATTTT.

The chain has TRBV5-4 and TRBJ1-3; D ambiguous. Germline V gives CDR1 SGHNT, CDR2 YYREEE (reference sequence). This CDR3 contains 11 residues. The ends were cut back, 4 bases at V and 4 bases at J, with 3 bases in the middle. CDR3 sequence (DNA): TGTGCCAGCAGCATAGGAAACACCATATATTTT. Translation: CASSIGNTIYF.

The V and J genes are TRBV15 and TRBJ1-4, with 10 bases aligning to TRBD1. The CDR3 runs 16 residues. CDR1 is LNHNV, CDR2 YYDKDF, per germline (reference sequence). J lost 8 bases, V lost 6 bases, and 12 bases had no gene match. CDR3 amino acids: CATRRTSGTGVEKLFF. CDR3 nucleotides: TGTGCCACCAGGCGGACCTCCGGGACAGGGGTGGAAAAACTGTTTTTT.

The V and J genes are TRBV28 and TRBJ2-7, with D possibly matching TRBD1 (5 bases). V shed 2 bases and J shed 9 bases, with 11 bases lying between them. This CDR3 contains 12 residues. Per the germline V gene, CDR1 is MDHEN and CDR2 is SYDVKM. The CDR3 DNA sequence: TGTGCCAGCAGTTTACAGGGTAAGGGGCAGTACTTC. Its protein product is CASSLQGKGQYF.

The chain recombines TRBV2 with TRBJ1-3, with D unresolved. The CDR3 has 16 residues. V dropped 5 bases and J dropped 2 bases, with 16 bases sitting between them. Germline CDR1 reads SNHLY; CDR2 reads FYNNEI. CDR3 protein: CASSTLIGRAGNTIYF. The CDR3, as DNA: TGTGCCAGCAGTACACTCATAGGGAGGGCTGGAAACACCATATATTTT.

CDR3 in amino acids: CASSLFNSGKNPGEQYF. The CDR3 region has the DNA TGTGCCAGCAGTCTCTTTAATAGCGGAAAAAACCCTGGGGAGCAGTACTTC. The V and J genes are TRBV27 and TRBJ2-7; perhaps TRBD2 as D (6 bases). The CDR3 has 17 amino acids. Germline values: CDR1 MNHEY, CDR2 SMNVEV (reference sequence). Trimming removed 5 bases from V and 7 bases from J, with 27 bases in between.

The V and J genes are TRBV7-3 and TRBJ1-1; D uncertain. The CDR3 spans 16 residues. Germline-derived CDR1 and CDR2 are SGHTA and FQGTGA. The V end lost 5 bases, the J end lost 1 base, and 17 bases lay between the germline ends. The CDR3 DNA sequence: TGTGCCAGCAGCCCCACACCGGTAACTAAGAACACTGAAGCTTTCTTT. This gives the protein CASSPTPVTKNTEAFF.

This rearrangement joins TRBV6-5 to TRBJ2-7; TRBD2 matches 10 bases. CDR3 size: 14 residues. Germline CDR1 is MNHEY and CDR2 is SVGAGI. V shed 6 bases and J 11 bases; nucleotides not matched to a gene: 13. The CDR3 DNA sequence: TGTGCCAGCAGGGGCGGAGCGGGAGGGCGGGTGGAGTACTTC. Amino acid sequence: CASRGGAGGRVEYF.

V and J are TRBV5-6 and TRBJ1-5; D is perhaps TRBD1 (5 bases). The CDR3 contains 14 residues. Germline V CDR1 and CDR2: SGHDT, YYEEEE. Trimming left V 1 base short and J 7 bases short, with 12 bases between. CDR3 sequence: CASSLRQNRQPQHF. The CDR3 bases are TGTGCCAGCAGCTTGAGACAGAATCGACAGCCCCAGCATTTT.